This T cell receptor (beta chain) emerged from a study of CXCR3-negative and CXCR3-positive naive CD8 T cells. Broader study findings: Memory CD8+ T cell repertoires were far less diverse than both naive subsets.

This CDR3 region has 13 residues. The germline V gene encodes CDR1 MNHNY and CDR2 SVGAGI (reference sequence). In the case of this clonotype: The target antigen is unknown.

Via 5' RACE with UMI labels, TRB cDNA libraries were prepared. TCRdb re-called the 5' RACE reads and catalogs CDR3 proteins one per entry, DNA excluded. This sample's table reports about 120,000 distinct CDR3 sequences. The authors gated naive CD8+ T cells as CD45RO-CCR7+CD27+CD95-. Sample: naive CXCR3- CD8+ T cells from blood. Subset denoted: CD45RO-CCR7+CD27+CD95- naive CD8+ T cells lacking CXCR3 (TNR3-). This chain links TRBV6-6 with TRBJ2-7; TCRdb designates TRBD1, a call that cannot be tested without DNA. The origin of this receptor is a human donor in good health. Some clones in this sample may be carry-over from other donors' samples. The CDR3 protein is CASSSSGLAEQYF.